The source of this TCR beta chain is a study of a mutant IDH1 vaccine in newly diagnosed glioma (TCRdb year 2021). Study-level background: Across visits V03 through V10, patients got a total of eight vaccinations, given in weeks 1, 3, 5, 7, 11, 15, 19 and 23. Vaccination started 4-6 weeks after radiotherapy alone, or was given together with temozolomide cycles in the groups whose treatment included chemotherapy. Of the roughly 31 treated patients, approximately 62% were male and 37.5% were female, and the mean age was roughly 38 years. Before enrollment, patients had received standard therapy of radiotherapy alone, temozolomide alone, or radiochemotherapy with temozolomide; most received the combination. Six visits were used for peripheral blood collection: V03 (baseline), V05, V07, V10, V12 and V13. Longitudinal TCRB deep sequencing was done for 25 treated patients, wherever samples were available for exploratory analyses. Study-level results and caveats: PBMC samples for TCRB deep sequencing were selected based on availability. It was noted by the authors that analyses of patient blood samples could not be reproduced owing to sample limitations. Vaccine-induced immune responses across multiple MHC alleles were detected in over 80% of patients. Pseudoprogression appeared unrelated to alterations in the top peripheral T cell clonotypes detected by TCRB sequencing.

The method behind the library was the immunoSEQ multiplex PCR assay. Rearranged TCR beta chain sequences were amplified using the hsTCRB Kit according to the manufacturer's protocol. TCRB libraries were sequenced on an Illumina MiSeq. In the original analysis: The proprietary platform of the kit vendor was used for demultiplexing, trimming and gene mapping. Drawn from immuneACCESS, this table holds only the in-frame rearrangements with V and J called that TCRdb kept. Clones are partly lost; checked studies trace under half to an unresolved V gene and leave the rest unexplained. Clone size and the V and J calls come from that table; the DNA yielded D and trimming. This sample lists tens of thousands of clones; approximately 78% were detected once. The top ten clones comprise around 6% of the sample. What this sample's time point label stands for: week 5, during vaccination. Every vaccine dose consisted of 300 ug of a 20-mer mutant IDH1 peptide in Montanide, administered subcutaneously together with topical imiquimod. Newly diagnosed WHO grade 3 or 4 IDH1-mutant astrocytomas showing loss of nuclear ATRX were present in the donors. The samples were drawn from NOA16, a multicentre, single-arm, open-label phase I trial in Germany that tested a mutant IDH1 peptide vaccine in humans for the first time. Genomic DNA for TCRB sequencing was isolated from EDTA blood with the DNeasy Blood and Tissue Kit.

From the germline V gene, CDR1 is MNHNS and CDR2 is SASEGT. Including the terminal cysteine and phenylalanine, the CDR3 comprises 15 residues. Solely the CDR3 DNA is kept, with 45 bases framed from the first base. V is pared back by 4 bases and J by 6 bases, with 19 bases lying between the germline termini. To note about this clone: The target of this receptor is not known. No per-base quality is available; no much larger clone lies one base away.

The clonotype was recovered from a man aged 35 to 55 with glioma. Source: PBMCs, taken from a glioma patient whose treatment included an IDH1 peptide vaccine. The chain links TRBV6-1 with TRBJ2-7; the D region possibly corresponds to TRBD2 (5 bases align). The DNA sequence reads TGTGCCAGCAGTGTAGGACTGTGGTTCGCGGGCGAGCAGTACTTC. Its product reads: CASSVGLWFAGEQYF.